Listed below are T cell receptor beta chains from one sample, sequenced in a study of blood T cell repertoires in COVID-19. TCRdb's copy holds only in-frame clones and misses some; the assay was immunoSEQ multiplex PCR. The sample carries around 180,000 clones, 70% to 90% recorded once. Input material: peripheral blood. Every receptor here comes from a human donor in a cohort sampled during active COVID-19. CDR3s include the opening cysteine and the closing phenylalanine or tryptophan. A D gene is named only where the DNA matches it firmly. The size entry is marked missing in some rows and otherwise reads once, few, many or a size class.

TRBV10-1	TRBJ2-1	-	-	TGCGCCAGCGGGCAGAACCTCAATGAGCAGTTCTTC	CASGQNLNEQFF
TRBV6-2/TRBV6-3	TRBJ1-5	few	TRBD1	TGTGCCAGCAGTTATTCGGGACAGGGTTATCAGCCCCAGCATTTT	CASSYSGQGYQPQHF
TRBV7-9	TRBJ2-1	-	TRBD2	TGTGCCAGCAGCTTAGGCGGGAGGCGAAGCTCCTACAATGAGCAGTTCTTC	CASSLGGRRSSYNEQFF
TRBV7-8	TRBJ2-7	-	-	TGTGCCAGCAGCTTAGTTGGCGGGAAGAGCTCCTACGAGCAGTACTTC	CASSLVGGKSSYEQYF
TRBV7-2	TRBJ2-7	-	-	TGTGCCAGCAGCCCCACCGGAGAGTGGTTCGAGCAGTACTTC	CASSPTGEWFEQYF
TRBV6-2/TRBV6-3	TRBJ2-1	-	-	TGTGCCAGCAGTTACGTCGGGAATGAGCAGTTCTTC	CASSYVGNEQFF
TRBV7-7	TRBJ2-5	-	TRBD2	TGTGCTAGCAGCTCGGACGGGGGGGCAGGAGAGACCCAGTACTTC	CASSSDGGAGETQYF
TRBV3-1/TRBV3-2	TRBJ1-1	-	-	TGTGCCAGCAGTTACAAGAACACTGAAGCTTTCTTT	CASSYKNTEAFF
TRBV3-1/TRBV3-2	TRBJ1-3	-	-	TGTGCCAGCAGCCAAGTCGCGACAGACCCTGGAAACACCATATATTTT	CASSQVATDPGNTIYF
TRBV11-2	TRBJ2-5	-	-	TGTGCCAGCAGCTTGGGAGGCCGGACCCAGTACTTC	CASSLGGRTQYF
TRBV15	TRBJ1-4	-	-	TGTGCCACCAGCAGAGATTTGGCCGGGGAAAGTACTAATGAAAAACTGTTTTTT	CATSRDLAGESTNEKLFF
TRBV2	TRBJ2-1	-	-	TGTGCCAGCAGTGTTACTGCCTACAATGAGCAGTTCTTC	CASSVTAYNEQFF
TRBV5-1	TRBJ1-1	-	-	TGCGCCAGCGGGCCCGGTTTGACAGGATACACTGAAGCTTTCTTT	CASGPGLTGYTEAFF
TRBV4-3	TRBJ2-1	-	-	TGCGCCAGCAGCCACAACAGGGTAGGGGCCTACAATGAGCAGTTCTTC	CASSHNRVGAYNEQFF
TRBV11-2	TRBJ2-7	-	-	TGTGCCAGCAGCTTAACTGACAGGCCTCTCTACGAGCAGTACTTC	CASSLTDRPLYEQYF
TRBV4-3	TRBJ2-3	-	TRBD2	TGCGCCAGCAGCCAAGATTATCTAGCGGGGGCCGCGCATACGCAGTATTTT	CASSQDYLAGAAHTQYF
TRBV7-2	TRBJ2-6	-	-	TGTGCCAGCAGCTACCCAGGGGTTGGGGCCAACGTCCTGACTTTC	CASSYPGVGANVLTF
TRBV28	TRBJ2-1	-	TRBD1	TGTGCCAGCAGTTTTGGACAGGGCATCAATGAGCAGTTCTTC	CASSFGQGINEQFF
TRBV3-1/TRBV3-2	TRBJ1-1	-	-	TGTGCCAGCAGTCCTCAGGGCGGGGGCACTGAAGCTTTCTTT	CASSPQGGGTEAFF
TRBV2	TRBJ1-1	-	-	TGTGCCAGCAACCCGGGGGGGGCGTTCGGGGTGAACACTGAAGCTTTCTTT	CASNPGGAFGVNTEAFF
TRBV2	TRBJ2-7	-	-	TGTGCCAGCAGTGAGCAGGGGACGTCTACCTACGAGCAGTACTTC	CASSEQGTSTYEQYF
TRBV27	TRBJ2-1	-	-	TGTGCCAGCAGTTCCGGGGGTACCTACAATGAGCAGTTCTTC	CASSSGGTYNEQFF
TRBV30	TRBJ2-5	few	TRBD2	TGTGCCTGGAGTTGGCGGGAGTATGAGACCCAGTACTTC	CAWSWREYETQYF
TRBV6-5	TRBJ1-2	once	TRBD1	TGTGCCAGCACCCCGGGACAGGGTGGCTACACCTTC	CASTPGQGGYTF
TRBV2	TRBJ2-6	-	-	TGTGCCAGCAAAGGGGATGGGGCCAACGTCCTGACTTTC	CASKGDGANVLTF
TRBV2	TRBJ1-1	-	-	TGTGCCAGCACCGGGATCCGGGGGGCTCTCGGAGCTTTCTTT	CASTGIRGALGAFF
TRBV3-1/TRBV3-2	TRBJ2-7	-	-	TGTGCCAGCAGCCTCTACCCCTCGGGGTTTCGGTACGAGCAGTACTTC	CASSLYPSGFRYEQYF